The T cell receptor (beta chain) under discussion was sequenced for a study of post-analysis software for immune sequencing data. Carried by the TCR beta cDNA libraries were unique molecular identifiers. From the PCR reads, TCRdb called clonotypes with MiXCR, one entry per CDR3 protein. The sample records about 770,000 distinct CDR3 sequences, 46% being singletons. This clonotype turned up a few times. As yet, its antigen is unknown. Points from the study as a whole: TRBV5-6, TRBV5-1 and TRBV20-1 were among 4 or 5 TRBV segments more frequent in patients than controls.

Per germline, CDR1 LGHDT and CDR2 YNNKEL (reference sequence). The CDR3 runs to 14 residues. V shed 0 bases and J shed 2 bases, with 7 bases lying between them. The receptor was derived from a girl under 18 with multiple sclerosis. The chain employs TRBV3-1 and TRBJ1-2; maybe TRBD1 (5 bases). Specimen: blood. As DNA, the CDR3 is TGTGCCAGCAGCCAAGATCACAGGAACTATGGCTACACCTTC. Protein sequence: CASSQDHRNYGYTF.